What follows are 8 T cell receptor beta chains derived from one specimen sequenced in a study of OX40 agonist ivuxolimab in advanced cancers. Here immunoSEQ multiplex PCR was the method, and the copy in TCRdb shows in-frame clones only, minus some. The sample has nearly 80,000 clones, 84% seen once. Specimen: CD4+ or CD8+ T cells sorted from blood, collected in a trial of the OX40 agonist ivuxolimab. Receptor source: an adult with an advanced solid tumor such as melanoma, head and neck, liver or kidney cancer.

This chain uses TRBV28 with TRBJ2-5; tentative D call: TRBD1 (5 bases). CDR3 length: 12 residues. The V gene's germline CDR1 is MDHEN and CDR2 SYDVKM. With 5 bases removed from V and 5 bases from J, the gap between germline ends came to 9 bases. CDR3 sequence: CASSPRVETQYF. The DNA of the CDR3 is TGTGCCAGCAGTCCCAGGGTCGAGACCCAGTACTTC.

The V gene is TRBV28, the J gene TRBJ1-5; D might be TRBD1 (6 bases). V lost 6 bases, J lost 4 bases, and 10 bases lay in between. The CDR3 loop spans 13 amino acids. From germline, CDR1 is MDHEN and CDR2 SYDVKM. CDR3: CASRRQVNQPQHF. The CDR3 region has the DNA TGTGCCAGCAGACGACAGGTAAATCAGCCCCAGCATTTT. The whole variable domain, filled in from reference TRBV28 and TRBJ1-5, reads DVKVTQSSRYLVKRTGEKVFLECVQDMDHENMFWYRQDPGLGLRLIYFSYDVKMKEKGDIPEGYSVSREKKERFSLILESASTNQTSMYLCASRRQVNQPQHFGDGTRLSIL.

V is TRBV10-3 and J is TRBJ1-2; 9 positions match TRBD1. The CDR3 is 15 residues long. Germline V gives CDR1 ENHRY, CDR2 SYGVKD. The V and J ends lost 7 bases and 3 bases, in that order; junction bases with no gene match: 9. As DNA, the CDR3 is TGTGCCATCAATGCGGGACAGGGAACCTACTATGGCTACACCTTC. Translation: CAINAGQGTYYGYTF.

V gene TRBV7-6 combines with J gene TRBJ1-6; D might be TRBD1 (6 bases). CDR1 is SGHVS and CDR2 is FNYEAQ in the germline V gene. V gave up 5 bases and J gave up 7 bases, with 15 bases separating them. The CDR3 is 15 amino acids. The CDR3 here is CASSIGQPGNSPLHF. CDR3 bases: TGTGCCAGCAGCATCGGACAGCCGGGGAATTCACCCCTCCACTTT. The variable domain in full, with the rest retrieved from reference TRBV7-6 and TRBJ1-6, is GAGVSQSPRYKVTKRGQDVALRCDPISGHVSLYWYRQALGQGPEFLTYFNYEAQQDKSGLPNDRFSAERPEGSISTLTIQRTEQRDSAMYRCASSIGQPGNSPLHFGNGTRLTVT.

This chain connects TRBV27 to TRBJ1-4; unclear D gene. Germline lookup yields CDR1 MNHEY and CDR2 SMNVEV (reference sequence). The CDR3 runs 13 residues. V lost 9 bases and J lost 6, with 14 bases in between. CDR3 amino acids: CASSGWLDEKLFF. CDR3 bases: TGTGCCAGTTCGGGATGGCTGGATGAAAAACTGTTTTTT.

This clone appeared a few times. The J gene is TRBJ1-5, the V gene TRBV19; 11 bases agree with TRBD1. Germline V gene sequence: CDR1 LNHDA, CDR2 SQIVND (reference sequence). Trimming at V came to 11 bases and at J to 4 bases, leaving 4 bases not matched to a gene. The CDR3 sequence is 13 residues long. The CDR3 reads CAGGQGANQPQHF. CDR3 nucleotide sequence: TGTGCCGGCGGACAGGGGGCGAATCAGCCCCAGCATTTT.

This clone was counted only a few times. This chain connects TRBV5-5 to TRBJ1-5, with unresolved D. From germline, CDR1 is SGHKS and CDR2 YYEKEE (reference sequence). The germline V and J ends were trimmed by 0 bases and 9 bases, with 19 bases remaining between them. This CDR3 is built from 16 residues. The CDR3 is CASSLAADYTPRPQHF. CDR3 sequence (DNA): TGTGCCAGCAGCTTGGCGGCGGATTACACCCCTAGGCCCCAGCATTTT.

This clone appeared once. This chain joins TRBV10-3 and TRBJ2-4; D not certain. CDR3 length: 12 amino acids. Deletions cut 2 bases from V and 7 bases from J, with 6 bases between. Germline-derived CDR1 and CDR2 are ENHRY and SYGVKD. The chain's CDR3 is CAISERLNIQYF. CDR3 DNA: TGTGCCATCAGTGAGAGGTTGAACATTCAGTACTTC.